This TCR beta chain originates from a study of blood T cell repertoires in COVID-19 (TCRdb year 2020). In terms of the full investigation: Samples from collaborators originated in the United States, Italy and Spain and spanned both the acute and convalescent phases of COVID-19. The sample metadata nearly always contained a de-identified subject ID, COVID-19 status, age in years and sex. The repertoires were released in a freely available public database intended as a resource for research on the immune response to SARS-CoV-2. The prospective study material was composed of cDNA or gDNA derived from T cells, B-cell-depleted T cells, or PBMCs. Where HLA class I and class II types were available, the types were taken from metadata supplied by the sample provider, not from assay-based typing. Samples came from the ongoing ImmuneRACE study (first 160 participants) plus 1,254 subjects from 6 global collaborators. The dataset comprised deeply sampled blood TCRbeta repertoires from subjects exposed to, actively infected with, or recovered from COVID-19.

A remark on this clone: The target of this receptor is not known. Base qualities are not recorded, but no much larger clone differs from it by a single base.

The study at large found these results: How much clinical and demographic metadata was included differed by source and by participant, and the metadata was provided uncurated.

TCRbeta CDR3 regions were amplified from genomic DNA using the immunoSEQ Assay, a bias-controlled multiplex PCR. Per the original workflow: The number of nucleated cells in each sample was estimated from the amplification of reference gene primers within the assay. To quantify the absolute abundance of each unique TCRbeta CDR3 rearrangement, sequence reads were collapsed and filtered. For each sample, productive Simpson clonality was calculated as the square root of Simpson's diversity index over productive rearrangements. TCRdb carries this immuneACCESS record with in-frame sequences only. Its versions omit some clonotypes, under half of them owing to an unresolved V gene in the studies checked, with the rest unexplained. V, J and clone size derive from that table, while D and trimming were established from the DNA sequence. For this sample the table gives approximately 150,000 clones, of which 60% to 85% were detected only once. Of the sample, more than 1.5% is held by the ten largest clones.

Per the germline V gene (reference sequence), GTSNPN is the CDR1 and SVGIG is the CDR2. V lost 3 bases and J lost 7 bases; the stretch between them is 13 bases long. The CDR3 runs 14 amino acids, cysteine and phenylalanine included. Left in the record is the CDR3 DNA by itself, 42 bases read in frame from the first base. Collaborating institutions collected whole blood in K2EDTA tubes following their own protocols. For TCRbeta analysis, collaborator samples were shipped as frozen whole blood, as isolated PBMCs, or as DNA extracted from either sample type. The rearrangement combines TRBV30 with TRBJ1-6; TRBD1 is a weak D gene call, 6 bases matching. The receptor was isolated from a woman in her fifties or sixties with acute or convalescent COVID-19. Sample: peripheral blood. The DNA is as follows: TGTGCCTGGAGGCCAGGGGCAGAGAATTCACCCCTCCACTTT. Its protein reads: CAWRPGAENSPLHF.